Sequencing of this T cell receptor beta chain was carried out in a study of tumour-infiltrating T cells in Burkitt lymphoma. Overall study: Productive clonality predicted overall and progression-free survival.

This clone was counted only a few times. CDR3 size: 16 residues. Germline V lookup: CDR1 SGHAT, CDR2 FQNNGV. The V and J ends lost 4 bases and 7 bases, in that order; junction bases with no gene match: 12. The repertoire was sequenced with immunoSEQ multiplex PCR; TCRdb's copy has only in-frame clones and lacks some. Here the sample spans 5,000 to 6,500 clones, over 9.5% being singletons. The TCR was taken from a human donor with diffuse large B-cell lymphoma. The J gene is TRBJ1-4, the V gene TRBV11-2; 7 bases align to TRBD1. Sequencing used tumor tissue. CDR3 in amino acids: CASSSRMERGREKLFF. The CDR3 coding sequence is TGTGCCAGCAGCTCCCGGATGGAAAGGGGGCGTGAAAAACTGTTTTTT.